A selection of T cell receptor beta chains follows, all from one sample in a study of response to subunit inactivated influenza vaccine. TCRdb ran MiXCR on the RT-PCR reads and lists one entry per CDR3 protein. Seen here are some 150,000 distinct CDR3 sequences, less than 15% observed once, and the top ten hold approximately 30%. The sample also formed part of further work on T cells expressing NK-cell markers.

The material was CD8+ T cells sorted from PBMCs, obtained 12 days after vaccination. These receptor sequences come from a man aged 50-59 years who received an inactivated influenza vaccine. Both conserved end residues are part of each CDR3. A D gene is named only where the DNA matches it firmly. Some rows mark clone size as missing; the rest say once, few, many or name a class of expanded clone.

size,D,J,V,CDR3,DNA
many,NA,TRBJ2-3,TRBV12-3/TRBV12-4,CARDRSTDTQYF,TGTGCCAGGGACAGAAGCACAGATACGCAGTATTTT
few,NA,TRBJ2-7,TRBV25-1,CASSSGASYEQYF,TGTGCCAGCAGTTCCGGGGCCTCCTACGAGCAGTACTTC
few,TRBD2,TRBJ2-2,TRBV12-3/TRBV12-4,CASSRGGYVGELFF,TGTGCCAGCAGTCGGGGGGGGTATGTCGGGGAGCTGTTTTTT
NA,NA,TRBJ2-7,TRBV7-6,CASSSTVYEQYF,TGTGCCAGCAGCTCCACAGTCTACGAGCAGTACTTC
few,NA,TRBJ1-4,TRBV7-9,CASSLGGRLGLFF,TGTGCCAGCAGCTTAGGGGGCCGGTTGGGACTGTTTTTT
NA,TRBD2,TRBJ2-1,TRBV25-1,CASSEAGGQYNEQFF,TGTGCCAGCAGTGAAGCGGGAGGGCAATACAATGAGCAGTTCTTC
NA,NA,TRBJ2-3,TRBV6-2/TRBV6-3,CASSKRDTSTDTQYF,TGTGCCAGCAGCAAGCGGGACACCAGCACAGATACGCAGTATTTT
NA,TRBD2,TRBJ2-7,TRBV9,CASSVAGGNYEQYF,TGTGCCAGCAGCGTAGCGGGAGGGAACTACGAGCAGTACTTC
few,NA,TRBJ2-3,TRBV7-6,CASSLTGGSTDTQYF,TGTGCCAGCAGCTTGACCGGAGGATCCACAGATACGCAGTATTTT
NA,NA,TRBJ2-1,TRBV6-1,CASSEVMGSYNEQFF,TGTGCCAGCAGTGAAGTCATGGGCTCCTACAATGAGCAGTTCTTC
few,TRBD2,TRBJ2-5,TRBV29-1,CSVTKRGKAETQYF,TGCAGCGTGACGAAGCGGGGGAAGGCAGAGACCCAGTACTTC
few,NA,TRBJ1-2,TRBV30,CAWARGHHGYTF,TGTGCCTGGGCCCGGGGCCATCATGGCTACACCTTC
few,TRBD2,TRBJ2-1,TRBV27,CASTVGLAGYNEQFF,TGTGCCAGCACTGTCGGGCTAGCGGGGTACAATGAGCAGTTCTTC
many,NA,TRBJ2-5,TRBV2,CASSEYLGGETQYF,TGTGCCAGCAGTGAATATTTGGGTGGAGAGACCCAGTACTTC
NA,NA,TRBJ1-1,TRBV11-1,CASSLGKLAGARTPTNTEAFF,TGTGCCAGCAGCTTAGGGAAGTTGGCGGGGGCCAGGACGCCGACGAACACTGAAGCTTTCTTT
NA,NA,TRBJ2-1,TRBV28,CASSYPGTFHYNEQFF,TGTGCCAGCAGTTATCCGGGGACCTTCCACTACAATGAGCAGTTCTTC
many,TRBD1,TRBJ2-7,TRBV5-1,CASSWTGIGNEQYF,TGCGCCAGCAGCTGGACAGGGATCGGCAACGAGCAGTACTTC
NA,NA,TRBJ2-3,TRBV9,CASSPGDTDTQYF,TGTGCCAGCAGCCCAGGGGACACAGATACGCAGTATTTT
NA,NA,TRBJ2-1,TRBV4-3,CASSQVGEWNEQFF,TGCGCCAGCAGCCAAGTGGGGGAATGGAATGAGCAGTTCTTC
few,TRBD1,TRBJ2-1,TRBV9,CASSVRQGITIGHNEQFF,TGTGCCAGCAGCGTACGACAGGGAATCACAATTGGCCACAATGAGCAGTTCTTC